The 13 T cell receptor beta chains below all came from one sample that was sequenced in a study of blood T cells in healthy people across ages. The authors ran a second PCR of 7 to 11 cycles using a sample-barcoded 5' primer and a J-beta primer mix. MiXCR, applied by TCRdb to the 5' RACE reads, yields one record per CDR3 protein. In the table there are roughly 1 million distinct CDR3 sequences, about 23% of which are singletons. Separately, the same data were catalogued under a study of T cells of mothers and their children.

Sequencing input: blood. These TCRs come from a girl aged 2-10 years in good health.

This clonotype has just a few counts. The chain recombines TRBV12-5 with TRBJ2-1; D gene ambiguous. Gene TRBJ2-7 matches the end of the DNA better, so the J call may be wrong. Germline loops: CDR1 LGHNT, CDR2 FRNRAP. The CDR3 contains 15 residues. This CDR3 reads CASGLVQSSVYEQYF. The CDR3 coding sequence is TGTGCTAGTGGTTTGGTACAGTCTTCGGTGTACGAGCAGTACTTC.

This clonotype has more than one count but fewer than ten. V and J are TRBV7-2 and TRBJ2-3; D might be TRBD1 or TRBD2, each matching 5 bases. The CDR3 is 12 residues long. Trimming stripped 5 bases from V and 8 bases from J, with 11 bases between. The germline CDR1 and CDR2 sequences are SGHTA and FQGNSA. This CDR3 is CASSGGVLTQYF. As DNA, the CDR3 is TGTGCCAGCAGCGGGGGAGTACTTACGCAGTATTTT.

The chain couples TRBV12-3 or TRBV12-4 to TRBJ1-6; 7 bases are a match to TRBD1. V shed 6 bases, J shed 10 bases, and the junction held 6 bases outside the gene matches. This CDR3 comprises 13 residues. This chain's CDR3 is CASRRGLYSPLHF. The CDR3 DNA is TGTGCCAGCAGAAGGGGGCTCTACTCACCCCTCCACTTT.

This rearrangement joins TRBV6-1 to TRBJ2-5; the D call may be TRBD1 or TRBD2 (5 bases each). Germline assignment: CDR1 MNHNS and CDR2 SASEGT. Trimming shortened V by 8 bases and J by 2 bases, and 12 bases separated the two germline ends. This CDR3 region has 13 residues. The CDR3 protein is CASFREGQETQYF. CDR3 DNA: TGTGCCAGCTTTCGAGAGGGGCAAGAGACCCAGTACTTC.

There are a few counts of this clonotype. The chain employs TRBV18 and TRBJ1-3, with unresolved D. This CDR3 comprises 14 residues. Per germline, CDR1 KGHSH and CDR2 LQKENI. V lost 3 bases and J 6 bases, leaving 12 bases between the germline ends. The CDR3 sequence is CASSPDPTSNTIYF. DNA of the CDR3: TGTGCCAGCTCACCGGACCCGACATCAAACACCATATATTTT.

This clonotype appeared a few times. The chain recombines TRBV7-9 with TRBJ1-2; 8 nucleotides match TRBD1. CDR3 length equals 15 residues. V trimming: 5 bases; J trimming: 4 bases; junction bases outside the gene matches: 9. Germline V gene sequence: CDR1 SEHNR, CDR2 FQNEAQ (reference sequence). Written as DNA, the CDR3 is TGTGCCAGCAGCCTCGGACAGGGCGGGCCCTATGGCTACACCTTC. This sequence encodes CASSLGQGGPYGYTF.

The V and J genes are TRBV7-9 and TRBJ2-1; D not certain. With 2 bases removed from V and 3 bases from J, the gap between germline ends came to 5 bases. The length of the CDR3 is 13 residues. Germline V CDR1 and CDR2: SEHNR, FQNEAQ (reference sequence). CDR3 residues: CASSLPVYNEQFF. DNA for the CDR3: TGTGCCAGCAGCTTACCAGTCTACAATGAGCAGTTCTTC.

This clonotype was detected a few times. The chain combines TRBV29-1 with TRBJ1-1; TRBD1 agrees at 9 bases. CDR1 is SQVTM, CDR2 ANQGSEA, per germline. This CDR3 spans 12 amino acids. CDR3 amino acids: CGHRGLGTEAFF. As DNA, the CDR3 is TGCGGTCACAGGGGGCTGGGCACTGAAGCTTTCTTT.

The chain combines TRBV5-1 with TRBJ2-2, with 8 bases fitting TRBD1. There are 14 residues in the CDR3. Germline CDR1 is SGHRS and CDR2 is YFSETQ. Trimming removed 5 bases from V and 2 bases from J; junction bases left unmatched: 2. CDR3 DNA sequence: TGCGCCAGCAGGGGACAGGAAAACACCGGGGAGCTGTTTTTT. This sequence encodes CASRGQENTGELFF.

The chain carries TRBV27 and TRBJ2-5; 7 bases fit TRBD1. V trimming: 3 bases; J trimming: 3 bases; junction bases outside the gene matches: 10. CDR1 MNHEY and CDR2 SMNVEV come from the germline V gene (reference sequence). CDR3 length equals 16 residues. The CDR3 nucleotides read TGTGCCAGCAGTTTTTTAGGGGGCTCTCTCAAAGAGACCCAGTACTTC. It is translated as CASSFLGGSLKETQYF.

The chain carries TRBV12-3 or TRBV12-4 and TRBJ2-5, with 7 bases identical to TRBD1. The J call may be in error: the DNA end matches TRBJ2-7 better. The CDR3 loop spans 14 amino acids. DNA of the CDR3: TGTGCCAGCAGTTTCTCTGACAGGGTACACGAGCAGTACTTC. Its protein is CASSFSDRVHEQYF.

The chain joins TRBV6-2 or TRBV6-3 to TRBJ1-4; D is undetermined. The CDR3 length is 11 residues. Trimming shortened V by 2 bases and J by 16 bases, and 11 bases separated the two germline ends. Germline assignment: CDR1 MNHEY and CDR2 SVGEGT. The CDR3 bases are TGTGCCAGCAGTTACGGGGATGAGGAGTTTTTT. Amino acids: CASSYGDEEFF.

As to this clonotype: The junction differs from germline at one of its ends, possibly a read error. The chain combines TRBV5-1 with TRBJ1-5; D is undetermined. In germline, CDR1 is SGHRS, CDR2 YFSETQ. The CDR3 contains 14 residues. The CDR3 spells CASSLDGVGQPRHF. In DNA, the CDR3 is TGCGCCAGCAGCTTGGACGGGGTAGGTCAGCCCCGGCATTTT.